Listed below are T cell receptor beta chains from one sample, sequenced in a study of human T cells and chemical hapten exposure. TCRdb independently ran MiXCR on the RACE reads; one entry per CDR3 protein. In the table there are some 110,000 distinct CDR3 sequences, 10% to 12% of which are singletons. This specimen was whole blood, taken in connection with sensitization to the hapten diphenylcyclopropenone (DPC). The receptors stem from a woman in her forties or fifties with alopecia areata. Some clones in this sample may be carry-over from other donors' samples. Both conserved end residues are part of each CDR3. Fields, in order: clone size, V gene, J gene, D gene, CDR3 protein, CDR3 DNA. D genes are given only for firm matches. A clone size is listed for some rows: how often the clone was seen (once, few, many), or a class if it is expanded.

few,TRBV20-1,TRBJ1-5,TRBD1,CSANRGKGNQPQHF,TGCAGTGCTAACAGGGGGAAGGGCAATCAGCCCCAGCATTTT
-,TRBV7-2,TRBJ2-4,-,CASSPGFLNIQYF,TGTGCCAGCAGCCCGGGGTTTCTTAACATTCAGTACTTC
many,TRBV29-1,TRBJ2-7,-,CSVDFGGASEQYF,TGCAGCGTTGATTTTGGGGGGGCGAGTGAGCAGTACTTC
-,TRBV6-2/TRBV6-3,TRBJ1-2,TRBD1,CASSYGTANYGYTF,TGTGCCAGCAGTTACGGGACAGCTAACTATGGCTACACCTTC
-,TRBV12-5,TRBJ2-3,-,CASGFVLAPTDTQYF,TGTGCTAGTGGTTTTGTGCTAGCGCCTACAGATACGCAGTATTTT
-,TRBV20-1,TRBJ1-4,TRBD1,CSAFPGGTYEKLFF,TGCAGTGCTTTTCCAGGGGGCACTTATGAAAAACTGTTTTTT
-,TRBV6-5,TRBJ2-3,TRBD2,CASSYFGAGGSDTQYF,TGTGCCAGCAGTTACTTCGGGGCGGGGGGGTCAGATACGCAGTATTTT
many,TRBV28,TRBJ2-7,-,CASSPRINPYEQYF,TGTGCCAGCAGTCCTCGGATAAATCCCTACGAGCAGTACTTC
once,TRBV12-3/TRBV12-4,TRBJ1-2,TRBD1,CASTQRGRDYGYTF,TGTGCCAGCACCCAAAGGGGGCGAGACTATGGCTACACCTTC
many,TRBV18,TRBJ2-5,-,CASSPPYTAETQYF,TGTGCCAGCTCACCGCCTTACACCGCAGAGACCCAGTACTTC
-,TRBV24-1,TRBJ2-3,-,CATSDGDGPDTQYF,TGTGCCACCAGTGACGGGGACGGCCCAGATACGCAGTATTTT
few,TRBV11-2,TRBJ2-7,-,CASSRDSGPFTYEQYF,TGTGCCAGCAGCCGGGACTCCGGACCTTTTACCTACGAGCAGTACTTC
-,TRBV2,TRBJ2-7,-,CASTSMDRISYEQYF,TGTGCCAGCACCTCAATGGACAGAATATCTTACGAGCAGTACTTC
many,TRBV6-5,TRBJ2-1,-,CASTPGARYNEQFF,TGTGCCAGCACCCCGGGGGCCAGGTACAATGAGCAGTTCTTC
-,TRBV6-5,TRBJ2-1,TRBD2,CASGLAGGSEQFF,TGTGCCAGCGGACTAGCGGGAGGCAGTGAGCAGTTCTTC
few,TRBV29-1,TRBJ2-1,TRBD2,CSVPLAGTQQFF,TGCAGCGTGCCCCTAGCGGGGACTCAGCAGTTCTTC
few,TRBV5-1,TRBJ2-3,TRBD2,CASSELAGARKDTQYF,TGCGCCAGCAGCGAACTAGCGGGGGCCCGGAAAGATACGCAGTATTTT
many,TRBV7-2,TRBJ1-5,-,CASSPRTDNPQPQHF,TGTGCCAGCAGCCCAAGAACCGACAATCCTCAGCCCCAGCATTTT
-,TRBV15,TRBJ2-1,-,CATSRDRNGINEQFF,TGTGCCACCAGCAGAGATAGGAACGGTATAAATGAGCAGTTCTTC
many,TRBV29-1,TRBJ2-6,-,CSVSQAQGGANVLTF,TGCAGCGTTAGCCAGGCCCAAGGCGGGGCCAACGTCCTGACTTTC
-,TRBV28,TRBJ1-1,-,CASSRLPRGTLNTEAFF,TGTGCCAGCAGCCGCTTGCCGAGGGGGACCCTGAACACTGAAGCTTTCTTT
few,TRBV12-3/TRBV12-4,TRBJ2-5,TRBD1,CASSWTGGPETQYF,TGTGCCAGCAGTTGGACAGGGGGCCCAGAGACCCAGTACTTC
few,TRBV5-1,TRBJ2-5,TRBD1,CASFRTGEETQYF,TGCGCCAGCTTTCGGACAGGGGAAGAGACCCAGTACTTC
many,TRBV4-1,TRBJ2-7,TRBD2,CASSRERDSFYEQYF,TGCGCCAGCAGCCGAGAGCGGGACTCATTCTACGAGCAGTACTTC
few,TRBV7-2,TRBJ2-3,-,CASSQRGSRTDTQYF,TGTGCCAGCAGCCAAAGAGGGTCCCGCACAGATACGCAGTATTTT
-,TRBV3-1,TRBJ2-7,-,CASSQVRDLSIEQYF,TGTGCCAGCAGCCAAGTAAGGGATCTCTCGATCGAGCAGTACTTC
-,TRBV18,TRBJ1-4,-,CASSPPGQRPYEKLFF,TGTGCCAGCTCACCTCCCGGACAGAGACCCTATGAAAAACTGTTTTTT
few,TRBV20-1,TRBJ2-1,TRBD2,CSTTSGRNYNEQFF,TGCAGTACCACTAGCGGGAGGAACTACAATGAGCAGTTCTTC
-,TRBV21-1,TRBJ1-5,-,CASSITPQHF,TGTGCCAGCAGCATAACACCCCAGCATTTT
few,TRBV5-1,TRBJ2-5,-,CASSFPRGVGETQYF,TGCGCCAGCAGCTTCCCCCGCGGGGTAGGAGAGACCCAGTACTTC
many,TRBV28,TRBJ2-1,-,CASSRRLGAAESYNEQFF,TGTGCCAGCAGCCGACGCCTTGGGGCAGCTGAGTCCTACAATGAGCAGTTCTTC
few,TRBV5-1,TRBJ2-5,TRBD2,CASSSLTSGQETQYF,TGCGCCAGCAGCTCGCTGACTAGCGGACAAGAGACCCAGTACTTC
-,TRBV28,TRBJ2-7,-,CASSFPPGGNSYEQYF,TGTGCCAGCAGTTTCCCCCCCGGCGGGAACTCCTACGAGCAGTACTTC
-,TRBV15,TRBJ2-3,-,CATSRKTGTGGDTQYF,TGTGCCACCAGCCGTAAGACAGGGACCGGGGGAGATACGCAGTATTTT
few,TRBV5-5,TRBJ1-2,-,CASTPLLLRKGNYGYTF,TGTGCCAGCACCCCCCTACTGCTGCGGAAGGGCAACTATGGCTACACCTTC
-,TRBV2,TRBJ2-1,TRBD2,CASTGLAGGRSYNEQFF,TGTGCCAGCACCGGACTAGCGGGAGGCCGCTCCTACAATGAGCAGTTCTTC
-,TRBV20-1,TRBJ1-2,-,CSAYNYGYTF,TGCAGTGCTTACAACTATGGCTACACCTTC
many,TRBV28,TRBJ2-1,-,CASSLWNEQFF,TGTGCCAGCAGTTTATGGAATGAGCAGTTCTTC
-,TRBV20-1,TRBJ2-3,TRBD2,CSASPRGGAESTDTQYF,TGCAGTGCTAGTCCCCGGGGGGGCGCCGAAAGCACAGATACGCAGTATTTT
many,TRBV6-5,TRBJ2-7,TRBD2,CASSPTSGGYEQYF,TGTGCCAGCAGTCCGACTAGCGGGGGTTACGAGCAGTACTTC
many,TRBV7-9,TRBJ2-2,-,CASSLRSGLPHRELFF,TGTGCCAGCAGCTTAAGGAGCGGACTTCCCCACCGGGAGCTGTTTTTT